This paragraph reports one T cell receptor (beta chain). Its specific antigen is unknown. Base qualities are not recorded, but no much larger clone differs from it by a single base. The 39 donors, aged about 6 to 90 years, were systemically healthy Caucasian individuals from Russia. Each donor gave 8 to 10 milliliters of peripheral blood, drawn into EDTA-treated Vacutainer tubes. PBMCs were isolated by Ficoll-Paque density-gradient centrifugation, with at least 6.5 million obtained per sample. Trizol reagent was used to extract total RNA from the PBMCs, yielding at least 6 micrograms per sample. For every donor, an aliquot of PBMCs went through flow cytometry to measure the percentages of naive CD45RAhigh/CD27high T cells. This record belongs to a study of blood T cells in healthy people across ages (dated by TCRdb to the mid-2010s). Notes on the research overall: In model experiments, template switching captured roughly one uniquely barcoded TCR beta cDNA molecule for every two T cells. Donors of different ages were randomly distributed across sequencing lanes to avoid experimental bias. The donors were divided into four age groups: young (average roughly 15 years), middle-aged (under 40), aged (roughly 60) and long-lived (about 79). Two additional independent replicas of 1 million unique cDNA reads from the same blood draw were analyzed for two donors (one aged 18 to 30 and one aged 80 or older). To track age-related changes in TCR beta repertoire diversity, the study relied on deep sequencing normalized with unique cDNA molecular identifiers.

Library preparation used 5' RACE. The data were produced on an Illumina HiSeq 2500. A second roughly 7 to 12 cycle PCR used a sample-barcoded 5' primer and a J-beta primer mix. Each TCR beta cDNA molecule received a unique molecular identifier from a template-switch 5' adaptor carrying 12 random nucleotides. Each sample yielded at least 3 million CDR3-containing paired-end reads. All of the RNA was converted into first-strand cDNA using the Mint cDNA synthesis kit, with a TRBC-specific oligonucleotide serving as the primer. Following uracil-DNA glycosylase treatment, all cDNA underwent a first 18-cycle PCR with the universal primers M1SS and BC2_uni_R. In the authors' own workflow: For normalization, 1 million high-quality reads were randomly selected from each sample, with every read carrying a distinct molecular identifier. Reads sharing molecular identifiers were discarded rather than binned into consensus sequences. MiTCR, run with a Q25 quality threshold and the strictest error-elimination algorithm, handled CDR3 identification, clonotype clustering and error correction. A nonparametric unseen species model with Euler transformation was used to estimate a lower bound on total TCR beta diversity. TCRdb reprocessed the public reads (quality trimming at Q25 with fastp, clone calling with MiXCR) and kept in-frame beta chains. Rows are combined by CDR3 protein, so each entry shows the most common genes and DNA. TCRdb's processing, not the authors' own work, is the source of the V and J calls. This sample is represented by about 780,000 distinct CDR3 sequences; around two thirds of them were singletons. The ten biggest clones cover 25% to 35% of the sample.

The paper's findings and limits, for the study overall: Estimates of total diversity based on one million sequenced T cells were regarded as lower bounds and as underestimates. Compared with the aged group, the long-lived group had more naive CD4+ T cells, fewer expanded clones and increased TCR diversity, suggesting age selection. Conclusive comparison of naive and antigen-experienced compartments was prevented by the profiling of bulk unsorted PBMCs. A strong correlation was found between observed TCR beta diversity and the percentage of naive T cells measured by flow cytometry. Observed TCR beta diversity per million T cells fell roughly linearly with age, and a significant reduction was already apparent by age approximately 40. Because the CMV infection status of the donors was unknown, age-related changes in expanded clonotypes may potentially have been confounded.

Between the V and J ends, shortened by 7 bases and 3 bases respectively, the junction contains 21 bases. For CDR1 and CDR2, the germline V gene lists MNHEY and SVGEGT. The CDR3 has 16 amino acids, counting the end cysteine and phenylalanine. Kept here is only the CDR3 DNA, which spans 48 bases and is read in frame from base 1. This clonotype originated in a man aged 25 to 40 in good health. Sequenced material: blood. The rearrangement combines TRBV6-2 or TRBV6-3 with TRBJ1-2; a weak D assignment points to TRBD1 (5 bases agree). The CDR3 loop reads CASTGLEGAEDYGYTF. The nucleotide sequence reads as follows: TGTGCCAGCACGGGGCTTGAGGGAGCAGAGGACTATGGCTACACCTTC.